One T cell receptor (beta chain) is described in this entry. Produced via immunoSEQ multiplex PCR; TCRdb's table is partial and in-frame only. The table shows approximately 1.5 million clones, with roughly 98% occurring only once. These data come from a study of shared clonotypes between healthy human individuals. The germline V gene has CDR1 SQVTM and CDR2 ANQGSEA. The CDR3 contains 14 residues. Trimming at V came to 7 bases and at J to 2 bases, leaving 7 bases not matched to a gene. What was sequenced was naive CD4+ T cells sorted from blood. Subset meaning: CD45RA+ positively selected. The rearrangement uses TRBV29-1 and TRBJ2-2; TRBD1 aligns across 7 bases. The TCR sequence derives from a man younger than 45 in good health. CDR3 residues: CSAARDSNTGELFF. The CDR3 DNA reads TGCAGCGCCGCCCGGGACAGCAACACCGGGGAGCTGTTTTTT.